This TCR beta chain was retrieved from a study of T cell repertoires in cytomegalovirus infection. Germline CDR1 is DFQATT and CDR2 is SNEGSKA (reference sequence). The CDR3 extends over 14 amino acids. Trimming shortened V by 6 bases and J by 2 bases, and 14 bases separated the two germline ends. Notes on this clonotype: The antigen is not known.

In TCRdb, the reads were re-called with MiXCR into one record per CDR3 protein. The data show about 600,000 distinct CDR3 sequences, roughly 26% seen once. Regarding the study as a whole: Using cumulative public TCR beta family frequency, the authors identified those who carried CMV together with the relevant HLA. Predominance within the ex vivo response was attributable to HLA-C-restricted CMV-specific TCR beta clonotypes.

Material: CD8+ T cells from PBMCs. This sequence joins TRBV20-1 and TRBJ2-1, with D perhaps matching TRBD2 (6 bases). The TCR sequence derives from a human donor in good health (CMV status not recorded). Some clones in this sample may be carry-over from other donors' samples. As DNA, the CDR3 is TGCAGTGCGCCCGGGACTCAGACCTACAATGAGCAGTTCTTC. This gives the protein CSAPGTQTYNEQFF.